This T cell receptor beta chain was found in a study of CD8 T cells in Susac syndrome. Blood CD8+ and CD4+ T cells underwent high-throughput TCR beta sequencing. The patients with Susac syndrome satisfied recently defined diagnostic criteria for either definite or probable disease. RNA amounts of about 0.5 to 1 ug underwent reverse transcription with random hexamers. MiXCR, applied by TCRdb to the immunoSEQ multiplex PCR reads, yields one record per CDR3 protein. The table lists 150,000 to 200,000 distinct CDR3 sequences, 95% of them singletons, with around 0.16% in the top ten. V was clipped by 5 bases and J by 5 bases; unmatched bases: 8. The germline V gene encodes CDR1 SGHVS and CDR2 FQNEAQ. The CDR3 sequence is 15 residues long.

The chain links TRBV7-8 to TRBJ2-1; the match to TRBD2 covers 8 bases. The sequencing input was CD8+ T cells from PBMCs. The receptor was isolated from a human donor with Susac syndrome. CDR3 DNA: TGTGCCAGCAGCCCGGGACTAGACTTGAACAATGAGCAGTTCTTC. Translated: CASSPGLDLNNEQFF.